This entry lists 17 T cell receptor beta chains sequenced from one sample in a study of patients and donors after allogeneic stem cell transplantation. MiXCR, run by TCRdb on the RT-PCR reads, gives a single entry per CDR3 protein. The table includes 800,000 to 1,000,000 distinct CDR3 sequences, 18% detected once. Sequencing input: blood, either unsorted or a sorted T cell fraction (not recorded which). The receptor source for this set is a human donor who was either an allogeneic HSCT recipient or a stem cell or donor lymphocyte infusion donor (not recorded which). It is not recorded whose cells these are; they may come from a transplant donor.

This clonotype was seen ten or more times. The chain is built from TRBV12-3 or TRBV12-4 and TRBJ1-4; D is ambiguous. CDR3 length equals 13 residues. The V end was cut by 3 bases, the J end by 8 bases, with 10 bases between. The CDR3 loop is CASSFSAGEKLFF. The CDR3, as DNA: TGTGCCAGCAGTTTTTCAGCGGGCGAAAAACTGTTTTTT.

V is TRBV4-1 and J is TRBJ2-3, with no clear D. CDR1 MGHRA and CDR2 YSYEKL come from the germline V gene. V was cut by 4 bases and J by 0 bases, with 8 bases left in between. The CDR3 loop spans 14 amino acids. DNA of the CDR3: TGCGCCAGCAGCCGGCTAGAGAGCACAGATACGCAGTATTTT. Its protein product is CASSRLESTDTQYF.

The chain employs TRBV12-3 or TRBV12-4 and TRBJ2-7, with D possibly TRBD2 on 7 matching bases. V lost 6 bases, J lost 0 bases, and 12 bases lay in between. The CDR3 extends over 14 amino acids. CDR3 nucleotides: TGTGCCAGCAGGGAGGGGGAGGGCTCCTACGAGCAGTACTTC. This gives the protein CASREGEGSYEQYF.

The chain recombines TRBV7-9 with TRBJ2-4; D uncertain. CDR1 and CDR2 (germline): SEHNR, FQNEAQ (reference sequence). V dropped 4 bases and J dropped 0 bases, with 13 bases sitting between them. The CDR3 is made up of 16 amino acids. The CDR3 loop reads CASSSAEPIAKNIQYF. CDR3 nucleotide sequence: TGTGCCAGCAGCTCCGCTGAGCCTATAGCCAAAAACATTCAGTACTTC.

The sample holds many counts of this clonotype. The chain recombines TRBV12-3 or TRBV12-4 with TRBJ2-1; 11 positions agree with TRBD2. CDR3 length: 20 amino acids. V gave up 8 bases and J gave up 0 bases; unmatched junction bases: 18. The CDR3 nucleotides read TGTGCCAGCGGTTACCCAACTAGCGGGAGTGTGGGGAGCTCCTACAATGAGCAGTTCTTC. Translated, it gives CASGYPTSGSVGSSYNEQFF.

The rearrangement uses TRBV27 and TRBJ1-2; D gene uncertain. The CDR3 consists of 13 residues. CDR1 is MNHEY, CDR2 SMNVEV, per germline (reference sequence). Trimming removed 9 bases from V and 6 bases from J, with 17 bases in between. CDR3 coding DNA: TGTGCCAGTTCCCGAGGAGGGTTCGATGGCTACACCTTC. This gives the protein CASSRGGFDGYTF.

This clonotype was counted between two and nine times. This rearrangement joins TRBV5-1 to TRBJ2-1, with 8 bases that match TRBD1. The CDR3 sequence is 14 residues long. The germline V gene has CDR1 SGHRS and CDR2 YFSETQ. V lost 0 bases, J lost 6 bases, and 2 bases stayed unmatched. For the CDR3, the DNA is TGCGCCAGCAGCTTGGAGGACAGGGTCAATGAGCAGTTCTTC. Translated, it gives CASSLEDRVNEQFF.

This clonotype was seen only a few times. The rearrangement uses TRBV6-1 and TRBJ2-1; 10 bases line up with TRBD1. This CDR3 is 14 amino acids long. V was clipped by 6 bases and J by 7 bases; unmatched bases: 6. Germline V gene sequence: CDR1 MNHNS, CDR2 SASEGT. CDR3 DNA sequence: TGTGCCAGCAGGGTAGACAGGGGGCTGAATGAGCAGTTCTTC. This codes for CASRVDRGLNEQFF.

The rearrangement joins TRBV7-8 to TRBJ1-1; 8 bases are a match to TRBD1. J lost 1 base, V lost 5 bases, and 6 bases had no gene match. The germline CDR1 and CDR2 sequences are SGHVS and FQNEAQ. The CDR3 spans 15 residues. CDR3 amino acids: CASSPSGTGNTEAFF. DNA for the CDR3: TGTGCCAGCAGCCCCAGCGGGACAGGGAACACTGAAGCTTTCTTT.

In nucleotides, the CDR3 is TGCAGTGCAGGGGGTTTAAGTGGCTACACCTTC. Amino acids: CSAGGLSGYTF. This rearrangement joins TRBV20-1 to TRBJ1-2, with TRBD1 as a possible D gene (6 bases). With 6 bases removed from V and 7 bases from J, the gap between germline ends came to 12 bases. This CDR3 comprises 11 residues. Germline V gene data show CDR1 as DFQATT and CDR2 as SNEGSKA (reference sequence).

The genes are TRBV14 and TRBJ2-1, with 10 bases fitting TRBD2. The CDR3 runs to 19 residues. V was pared by 0 bases and J by 4 bases, with 12 bases of the junction left unmatched. The germline CDR1 and CDR2 sequences are SGHDN and FVKESK. The CDR3 DNA follows: TGTGCCAGCAGCCAAGACCCCCCACTAGCGGGATGGTCGTACAATGAGCAGTTCTTC. Its translation is CASSQDPPLAGWSYNEQFF.

The chain combines TRBV7-8 with TRBJ2-5; TRBD1 agrees at 8 bases. Germline-derived CDR1 and CDR2 are SGHVS and FQNEAQ. The CDR3 consists of 14 residues. Germline trimming cut 6 bases from V and 4 bases from J; bases unmatched to any gene: 7. The CDR3 region is CASRIRQGRETQYF. DNA of the CDR3: TGTGCCAGCAGGATCCGACAGGGGCGAGAGACCCAGTACTTC.

This clonotype was detected many times. The chain employs TRBV12-3 or TRBV12-4 and TRBJ2-1; TRBD1 matches at 12 bases. The CDR3 is 15 residues long. V shed 7 bases, J shed 9 bases, and the junction held 10 bases outside the gene matches. CDR3 protein: CASTSAGQGAGEQFF. The CDR3 region has the DNA TGTGCCAGCACCTCAGCGGGACAGGGGGCGGGTGAGCAGTTCTTC.

The chain is built from TRBV30 and TRBJ2-1; D call uncertain. The V and J ends lost 4 bases and 9 bases respectively, with 13 bases between them. The CDR3 runs 12 residues. The germline CDR1 and CDR2 sequences are GTSNPN and SVGIG (reference sequence). The CDR3 region has the DNA TGTGCCTGGACCCCGTTGATAGGTGAGCAGTTCTTC. Its protein product is CAWTPLIGEQFF.

The genes are TRBV5-4 and TRBJ2-3; 7 positions agree with TRBD2. Germline assignment: CDR1 SGHNT and CDR2 YYREEE (reference sequence). V lost 4 bases, J lost 2 bases, and 13 bases stayed unmatched. The CDR3 contains 17 residues. CDR3 residues: CASSTRARAGVTDTQYF. Here the CDR3 DNA reads TGTGCCAGCAGCACCCGAGCGAGGGCGGGGGTCACAGATACGCAGTATTTT.

This clonotype has only a few counts. The chain links TRBV27 to TRBJ1-6, with TRBD1 matching over 8 bases. Germline assignment: CDR1 MNHEY and CDR2 SMNVEV (reference sequence). This CDR3 has 14 amino acids. V was clipped by 5 bases and J by 8 bases; unmatched bases: 5. CDR3 sequence: CASSNIRGHSPLHF. CDR3 coding DNA: TGTGCCAGCAGTAATATCAGGGGGCATTCACCCCTCCACTTT.

For the CDR3, the DNA is TGTGCCAGCAGCCGGATCGGCGGGGAGCTGTTTTTT. Translated: CASSRIGGELFF. The V and J genes are TRBV12-3 or TRBV12-4 and TRBJ2-2; D is unresolved. Between the trimmed V and J ends, which lost 6 bases and 7 bases, there was a span of 9 bases. This CDR3 spans 12 amino acids.